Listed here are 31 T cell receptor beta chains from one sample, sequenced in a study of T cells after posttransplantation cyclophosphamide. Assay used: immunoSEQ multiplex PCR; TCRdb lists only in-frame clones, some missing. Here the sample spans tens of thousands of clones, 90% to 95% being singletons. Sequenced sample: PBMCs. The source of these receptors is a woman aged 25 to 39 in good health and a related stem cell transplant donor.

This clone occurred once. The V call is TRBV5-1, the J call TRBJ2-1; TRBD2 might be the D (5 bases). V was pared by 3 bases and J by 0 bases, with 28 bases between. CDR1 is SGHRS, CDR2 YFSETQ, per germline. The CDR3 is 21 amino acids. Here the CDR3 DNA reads TGCGCCAGCAGCTCGGAATCACAGACCCTCGGAGGATGGGGCTCCTACAATGAGCAGTTCTTC. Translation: CASSSESQTLGGWGSYNEQFF.

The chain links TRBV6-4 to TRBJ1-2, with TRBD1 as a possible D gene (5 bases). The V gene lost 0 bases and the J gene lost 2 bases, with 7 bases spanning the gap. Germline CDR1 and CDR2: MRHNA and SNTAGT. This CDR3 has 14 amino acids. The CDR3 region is CASSDSKGNYGYTF. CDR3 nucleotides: TGTGCCAGCAGTGACTCGAAGGGGAACTATGGCTACACCTTC.

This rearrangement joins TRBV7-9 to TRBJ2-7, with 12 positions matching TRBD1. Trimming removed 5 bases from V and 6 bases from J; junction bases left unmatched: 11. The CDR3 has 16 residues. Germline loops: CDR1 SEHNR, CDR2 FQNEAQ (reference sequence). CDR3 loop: CASSPLPGQGAVEQYF. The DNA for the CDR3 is TGTGCCAGCAGCCCCCTACCGGGACAGGGGGCGGTCGAGCAGTACTTC.

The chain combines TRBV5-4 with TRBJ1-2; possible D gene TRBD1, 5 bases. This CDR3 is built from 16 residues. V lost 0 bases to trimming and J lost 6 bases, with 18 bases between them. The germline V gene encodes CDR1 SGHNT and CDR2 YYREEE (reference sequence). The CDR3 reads CASSLGPLGGDHGYTF. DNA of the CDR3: TGTGCCAGCAGCTTGGGGCCGTTGGGAGGGGATCATGGCTACACCTTC. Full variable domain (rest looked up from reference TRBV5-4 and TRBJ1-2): ETGVTQSPTHLIKTRGQQVTLRCSSQSGHNTVSWYQQALGQGPQFIFQYYREEENGRGNFPPRFSGLQFPNYSSELNVNALELDDSALYLCASSLGPLGGDHGYTFGSGTRLTVV.

This CDR3 reads CASSKQGASDTQYF. CDR3 DNA: TGTGCCAGCAGTAAACAGGGGGCCTCAGATACGCAGTATTTT. V is TRBV28 and J is TRBJ2-3; 9 nucleotides match TRBD1. Losses at the gene ends were 5 bases for V and 4 bases for J; bases not matched to a gene: 4. CDR1 MDHEN and CDR2 SYDVKM come from the germline V gene. The CDR3 extends over 14 amino acids.

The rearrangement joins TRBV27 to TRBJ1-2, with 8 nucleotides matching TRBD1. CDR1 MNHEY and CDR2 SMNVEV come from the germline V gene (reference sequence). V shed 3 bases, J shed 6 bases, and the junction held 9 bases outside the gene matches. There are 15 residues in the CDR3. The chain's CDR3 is CASSFFRGRMDGYTF. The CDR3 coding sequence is TGTGCCAGCAGTTTCTTCAGGGGGCGGATGGATGGCTACACCTTC.

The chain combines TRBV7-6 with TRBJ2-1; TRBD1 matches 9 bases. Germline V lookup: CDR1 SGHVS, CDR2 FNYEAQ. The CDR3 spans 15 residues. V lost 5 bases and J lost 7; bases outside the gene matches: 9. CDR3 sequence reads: CASSVSGTGFNEQFF. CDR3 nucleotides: TGTGCCAGCAGCGTATCCGGGACAGGGTTTAATGAGCAGTTCTTC.

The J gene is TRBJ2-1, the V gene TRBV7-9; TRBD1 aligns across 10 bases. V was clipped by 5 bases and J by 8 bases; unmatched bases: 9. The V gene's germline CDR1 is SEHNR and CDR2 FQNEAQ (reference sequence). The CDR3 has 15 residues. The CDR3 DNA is TGTGCCAGCAGCCCGACGGGACAGGGGTATGATGAGCAGTTCTTC. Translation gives CASSPTGQGYDEQFF.

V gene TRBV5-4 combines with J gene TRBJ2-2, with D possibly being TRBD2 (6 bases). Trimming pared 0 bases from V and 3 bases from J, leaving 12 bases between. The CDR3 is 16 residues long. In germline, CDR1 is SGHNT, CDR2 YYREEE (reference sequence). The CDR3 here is CASSLVSSVDTGELFF. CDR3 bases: TGTGCCAGCAGCTTGGTTTCTAGCGTCGACACCGGGGAGCTGTTTTTT.

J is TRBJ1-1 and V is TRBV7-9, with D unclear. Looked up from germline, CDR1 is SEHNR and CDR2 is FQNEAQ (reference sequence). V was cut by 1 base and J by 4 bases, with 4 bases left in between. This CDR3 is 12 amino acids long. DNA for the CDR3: TGTGCCAGCAGCTTAGGGGCCACTGAAGCTTTCTTT. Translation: CASSLGATEAFF.

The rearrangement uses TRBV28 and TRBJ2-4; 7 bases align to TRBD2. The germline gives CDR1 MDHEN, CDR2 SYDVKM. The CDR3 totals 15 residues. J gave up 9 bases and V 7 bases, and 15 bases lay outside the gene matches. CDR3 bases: TGTGCCAGCACGCACCGGGGTAGCGGGCGGAGCATTCAGTACTTC. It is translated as CASTHRGSGRSIQYF.

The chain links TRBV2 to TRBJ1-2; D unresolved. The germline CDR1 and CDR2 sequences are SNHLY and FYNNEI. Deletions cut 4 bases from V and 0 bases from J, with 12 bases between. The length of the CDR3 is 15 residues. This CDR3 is CASSVASGTNYGYTF. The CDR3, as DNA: TGTGCCAGCAGTGTGGCCAGCGGAACTAACTATGGCTACACCTTC.

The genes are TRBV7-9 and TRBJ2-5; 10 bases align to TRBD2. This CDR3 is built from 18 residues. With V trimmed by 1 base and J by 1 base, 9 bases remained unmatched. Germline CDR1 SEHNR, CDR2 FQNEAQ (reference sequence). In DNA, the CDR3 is TGTGCCAGCAGCTTAGGGAGCGGGGGGGCCATCTCCCAAGAGACCCAGTACTTC. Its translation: CASSLGSGGAISQETQYF.

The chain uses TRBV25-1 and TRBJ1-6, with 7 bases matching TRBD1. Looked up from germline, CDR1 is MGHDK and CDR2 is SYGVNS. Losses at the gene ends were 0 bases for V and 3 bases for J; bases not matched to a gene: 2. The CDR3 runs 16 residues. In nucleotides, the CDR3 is TGTGCCAGCAGTGAATATCCAGGGGGCTATAATTCACCCCTCCACTTT. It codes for CASSEYPGGYNSPLHF.

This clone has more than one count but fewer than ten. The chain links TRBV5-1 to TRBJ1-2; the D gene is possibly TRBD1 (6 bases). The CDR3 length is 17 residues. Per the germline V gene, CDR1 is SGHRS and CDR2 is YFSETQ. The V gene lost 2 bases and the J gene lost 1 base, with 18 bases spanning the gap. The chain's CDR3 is CASSLGDTNPLNYGYTF. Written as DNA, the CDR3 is TGCGCCAGCAGCTTAGGGGACACCAACCCCCTTAACTATGGCTACACCTTC.

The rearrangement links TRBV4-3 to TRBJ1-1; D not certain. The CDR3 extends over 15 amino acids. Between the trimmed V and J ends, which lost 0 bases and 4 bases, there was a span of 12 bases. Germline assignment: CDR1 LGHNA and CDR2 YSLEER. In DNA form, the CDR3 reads TGCGCCAGCAGCCAAGATTCTCGGGGTACCACTGAAGCTTTCTTT. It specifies CASSQDSRGTTEAFF.

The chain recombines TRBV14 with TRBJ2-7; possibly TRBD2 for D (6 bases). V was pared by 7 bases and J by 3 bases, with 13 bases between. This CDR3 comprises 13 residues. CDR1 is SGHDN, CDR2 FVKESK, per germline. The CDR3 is CASTVAAGYEQYF. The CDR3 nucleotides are TGTGCCAGCACCGTGGCAGCGGGCTACGAGCAGTACTTC.

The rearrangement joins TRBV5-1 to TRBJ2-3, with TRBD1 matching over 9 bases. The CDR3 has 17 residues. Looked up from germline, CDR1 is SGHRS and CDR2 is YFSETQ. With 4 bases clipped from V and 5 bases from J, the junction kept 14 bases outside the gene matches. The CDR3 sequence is CASSLSSYRGQGDTQYF. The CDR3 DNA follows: TGCGCCAGCAGCCTTAGTTCCTACAGGGGGCAGGGAGATACGCAGTATTTT.

The CDR3 region is CASSQDVIASDTQYF. CDR3 nucleotides: TGCGCCAGCAGCCAAGATGTGATAGCGTCAGATACGCAGTATTTT. This rearrangement joins TRBV4-3 to TRBJ2-3; possible D gene TRBD2, 5 bases. This CDR3 has 15 amino acids. Germline V CDR1 and CDR2: LGHNA, YSLEER. V was clipped by 0 bases and J by 4 bases, with 11 bases between them.

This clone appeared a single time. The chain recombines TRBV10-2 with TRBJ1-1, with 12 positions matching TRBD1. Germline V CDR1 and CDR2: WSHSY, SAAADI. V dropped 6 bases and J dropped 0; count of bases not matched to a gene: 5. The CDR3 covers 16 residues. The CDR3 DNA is TGCGCCAGCAGGGGGACAGGGGGCTTTGTGAACACTGAAGCTTTCTTT. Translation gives CASRGTGGFVNTEAFF.

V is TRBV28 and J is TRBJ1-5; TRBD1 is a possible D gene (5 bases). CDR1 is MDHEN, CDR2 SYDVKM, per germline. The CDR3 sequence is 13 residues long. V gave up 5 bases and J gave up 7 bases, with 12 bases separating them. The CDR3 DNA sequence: TGTGCCAGCAGTCCGACAGTTACCCAGCCCCAGCATTTT. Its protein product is CASSPTVTQPQHF.

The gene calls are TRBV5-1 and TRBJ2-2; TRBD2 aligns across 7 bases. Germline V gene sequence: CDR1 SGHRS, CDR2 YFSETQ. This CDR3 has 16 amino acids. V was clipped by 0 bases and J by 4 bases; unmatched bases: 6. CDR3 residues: CASSLVAGDRTGELFF. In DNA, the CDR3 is TGCGCCAGCAGCTTGGTGGCGGGGGACCGCACCGGGGAGCTGTTTTTT.

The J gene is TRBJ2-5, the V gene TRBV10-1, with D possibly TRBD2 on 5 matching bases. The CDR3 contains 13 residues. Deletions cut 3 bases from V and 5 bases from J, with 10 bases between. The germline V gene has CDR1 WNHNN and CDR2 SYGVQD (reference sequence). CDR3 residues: CASSESGSETQYF. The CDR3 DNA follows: TGCGCCAGCAGTGAATCGGGGTCGGAGACCCAGTACTTC.

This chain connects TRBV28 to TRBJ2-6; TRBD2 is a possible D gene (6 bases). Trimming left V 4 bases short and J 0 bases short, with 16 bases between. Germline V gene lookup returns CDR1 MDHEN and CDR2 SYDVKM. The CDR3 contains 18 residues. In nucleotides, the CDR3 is TGTGCCAGCAGTTCTTCCCAGGGAGGACTCTCTGGGGCCAACGTCCTGACTTTC. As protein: CASSSSQGGLSGANVLTF.

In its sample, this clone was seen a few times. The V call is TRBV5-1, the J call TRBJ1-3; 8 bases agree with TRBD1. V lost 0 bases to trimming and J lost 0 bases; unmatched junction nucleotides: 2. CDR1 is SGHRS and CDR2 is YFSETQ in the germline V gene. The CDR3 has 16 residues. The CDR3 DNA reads TGCGCCAGCAGCTTGGCAGGGGGCCTCTCTGGAAACACCATATATTTT. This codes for CASSLAGGLSGNTIYF.

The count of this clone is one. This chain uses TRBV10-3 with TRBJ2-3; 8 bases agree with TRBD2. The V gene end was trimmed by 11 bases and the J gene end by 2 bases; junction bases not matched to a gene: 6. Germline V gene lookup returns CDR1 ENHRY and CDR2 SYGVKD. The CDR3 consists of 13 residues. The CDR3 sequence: CASRGGITDTQYF. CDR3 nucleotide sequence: TGTGCCTCACGGGGGGGGATCACAGATACGCAGTATTTT.

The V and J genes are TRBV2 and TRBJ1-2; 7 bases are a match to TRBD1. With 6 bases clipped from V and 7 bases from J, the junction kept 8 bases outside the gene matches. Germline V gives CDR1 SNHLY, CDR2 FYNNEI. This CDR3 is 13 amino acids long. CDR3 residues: CASRVSPGGGYTF. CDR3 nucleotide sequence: TGTGCCAGCAGAGTCTCCCCAGGGGGTGGCTACACCTTC.

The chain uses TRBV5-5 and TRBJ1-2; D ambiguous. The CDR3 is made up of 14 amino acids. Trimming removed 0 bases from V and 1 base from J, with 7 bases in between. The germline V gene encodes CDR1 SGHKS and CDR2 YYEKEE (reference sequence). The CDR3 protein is CASSLAGDNYGYTF. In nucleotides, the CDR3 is TGTGCCAGCAGCTTGGCCGGGGATAACTATGGCTACACCTTC.

The CDR3, as DNA: TGCGCCAGCAGCCACGGACAGGGTTTGGATTCACCCCTCCACTTT. It is translated as CASSHGQGLDSPLHF. The V gene is TRBV4-3, the J gene TRBJ1-6; 8 nucleotides agree with TRBD1. This CDR3 has 15 amino acids. Per germline, CDR1 LGHNA and CDR2 YSLEER. The ends lost 3 bases at V and 8 bases at J; junction bases unmatched: 6.

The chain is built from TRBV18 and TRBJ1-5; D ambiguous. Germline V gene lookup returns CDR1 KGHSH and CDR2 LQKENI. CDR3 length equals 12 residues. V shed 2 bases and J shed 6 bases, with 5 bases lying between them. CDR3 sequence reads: CASSPGSQPQHF. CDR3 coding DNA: TGTGCCAGCTCACCAGGGAGTCAGCCCCAGCATTTT. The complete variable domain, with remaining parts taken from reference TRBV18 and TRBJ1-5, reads NAGVMQNPRHLVRRRGQEARLRCSPMKGHSHVYWYRQLPEEGLKFMVYLQKENIIDESGMPKERFSAEFPKEGPSILRIQQVVRGDSAAYFCASSPGSQPQHFGDGTRLSIL.

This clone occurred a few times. CDR3 sequence reads: CASRRQGTTEAFF. The CDR3 nucleotides read TGTGCCAGCAGGAGACAGGGTACCACTGAAGCTTTCTTT. The gene calls are TRBV2 and TRBJ1-1; 7 positions match TRBD1. There are 13 residues in the CDR3. J lost 4 bases, V lost 6 bases, and 5 bases had no gene match. CDR1 is SNHLY and CDR2 is FYNNEI in the germline V gene.